What follows are 28 T cell receptor beta chains derived from one specimen sequenced in a study of CD8+CD57+ T cells in acquired aplastic anemia. Profiling that covered TCR beta VDJ and CDR3 relied on genomic DNA as its template. MiXCR was run by TCRdb on the reads, yielding one entry per CDR3 protein. The table shows under 200,000 distinct CDR3 sequences, with 40% to 55% occurring only once. CD8+CD57+ cell expansion, shown by flow cytometry, had occurred in the patients selected for sequencing. Sequenced: sorted CD4+, CD8+, or CD8+CD57+ T cells (not recorded which) from PBMCs. The receptor set was obtained from a human donor with aplastic anemia.

This clonotype came up many times. The chain recombines TRBV25-1 with TRBJ1-4; no firm D call. This CDR3 spans 14 amino acids. V lost 2 bases and J 5 bases, leaving 9 bases between the germline ends. Germline V CDR1 and CDR2: MGHDK, SYGVNS. The CDR3 here is CASSEVIGNEKLFF. For the CDR3, the DNA is TGTGCCAGCAGTGAAGTAATAGGGAATGAAAAACTGTTTTTT.

This clonotype was observed at least ten times. The rearrangement joins TRBV5-1 to TRBJ1-6; no reliable D call. Germline CDR1 is SGHRS and CDR2 is YFSETQ. V lost 4 bases, J lost 12 bases, and 8 bases lay in between. The CDR3 spans 11 residues. The CDR3 here is CASSPEGPLHF. In nucleotides, the CDR3 is TGCGCCAGCAGCCCCGAAGGACCCCTCCACTTT.

This rearrangement joins TRBV2 to TRBJ2-5, with D possibly TRBD2 on 5 matching bases. CDR1 and CDR2 from the germline V gene are SNHLY and FYNNEI. V was pared by 3 bases and J by 1 base, with 9 bases between. The CDR3 totals 14 residues. CDR3 coding DNA: TGTGCCAGCAGTGACCTGGGGAGCCAAGAGACCCAGTACTTC. Its protein is CASSDLGSQETQYF.

Concerning this clonotype itself: Likely a read error: the CDR3 ends without its conserved phenylalanine or tryptophan. The rearrangement joins TRBV10-3 to TRBJ2-3; possibly TRBD2 for D (7 bases). This CDR3 is 13 amino acids long. V was cut by 11 bases and J by 1 base, with 13 bases left in between. Germline assignment: CDR1 ENHRY and CDR2 SYGVKD. The CDR3, as DNA: TGTGCCTATTGGGGGGGCGGCACAGATACGCAGTATCTT. As protein: CAYWGGGTDTQYL.

V and J are TRBV6-1 and TRBJ2-1, with 13 positions matching TRBD2. Trimming removed 8 bases from V and 8 bases from J; junction bases left unmatched: 12. This CDR3 spans 16 amino acids. The germline V gene has CDR1 MNHNS and CDR2 SASEGT. CDR3 coding DNA: TGTGCCAGCCCCCTGGGACTAGCGGGATCTAACGATGAGCAGTTCTTC. Amino acids: CASPLGLAGSNDEQFF.

This clonotype was recorded many times. J is TRBJ1-2 and V is TRBV6-5; D not certain. The ends were cut back, 3 bases at V and 10 bases at J, with 15 bases in the middle. Germline CDR1 and CDR2: MNHEY and SVGAGI. The CDR3 totals 13 residues. The CDR3 protein is CASSYGEGSFYTF. The CDR3 DNA reads TGTGCCAGCAGTTATGGGGAGGGAAGCTTCTACACCTTC.

This chain connects TRBV2 to TRBJ1-6, with D hard to call. The CDR3 is 12 amino acids. The germline V gene has CDR1 SNHLY and CDR2 FYNNEI. V gave up 4 bases and J gave up 10 bases, with 8 bases separating them. This chain's CDR3 is CASSVSESPLHF. CDR3 bases: TGTGCCAGCAGTGTATCCGAGTCACCCCTCCACTTT.

The chain employs TRBV19 and TRBJ2-7; 7 nucleotides line up with TRBD1. Per the germline V gene, CDR1 is LNHDA and CDR2 is SQIVND (reference sequence). The V segment lost 3 bases and the J segment 6 bases; nucleotides outside the gene matches: 8. The CDR3 is made up of 14 amino acids. CDR3 DNA sequence: TGTGCCAGTAGTATGGAAACAGGGACAGTCGAGCAGTACTTC. This codes for CASSMETGTVEQYF.

About this clonotype itself: An end of the junction differs from the germline gene, which may be a read error. CDR3 nucleotides: TGTGCCAGCAGTGAAGCCGGGACCGACGCTAACTATGGCTGCACCTTC. It specifies CASSEAGTDANYGCTF. This chain uses TRBV2 with TRBJ1-2, with D perhaps TRBD1 (5 bases). There are 16 residues in the CDR3. Germline CDR1 reads SNHLY; CDR2 reads FYNNEI.

The rearrangement joins TRBV5-5 to TRBJ1-4; D unclear. This CDR3 has 14 residues. The germline V gene has CDR1 SGHKS and CDR2 YYEKEE (reference sequence). The V and J ends lost 3 bases and 7 bases respectively, with 13 bases between them. The CDR3 sequence is CASSSGVASEKLFF. In DNA form, the CDR3 reads TGTGCCAGCAGCTCGGGAGTGGCGAGTGAAAAACTGTTTTTT.

The chain couples TRBV29-1 to TRBJ1-5; TRBD1 is a possible D gene (6 bases). CDR1 is SQVTM and CDR2 is ANQGSEA in the germline V gene. Trimming took off 1 base at V and 0 bases at J, with 7 bases between the two ends. The length of the CDR3 is 14 residues. The CDR3 loop reads CSVEVGGSNQPQHF. In DNA form, the CDR3 reads TGCAGCGTTGAAGTAGGGGGTAGCAATCAGCCCCAGCATTTT.

This clonotype was picked up one time. V usage is TRBV25-1 and J usage is TRBJ2-1; no clear D. The length of the CDR3 is 14 residues. Germline values: CDR1 MGHDK, CDR2 SYGVNS. The V and J ends lost 4 bases and 9 bases respectively, with 16 bases between them. The CDR3 DNA is TGTGCCAGCAGTGCTTTCGGTGACACGAGTGAGCAGTTCTTC. Translation gives CASSAFGDTSEQFF.

To note about this clonotype: At one boundary the junction diverges from the germline segment, which might be a read error. V is TRBV7-8 and J is TRBJ2-2; no clear D gene. CDR3 length: 13 residues. Germline-derived CDR1 and CDR2 are SGHVS and FQNEAQ. The DNA for the CDR3 is TGTGCCAACAGCTTAGCCGTCACCGGGGAGCTGTTTTTT. The encoded protein is CANSLAVTGELFF.

This clonotype was detected many times. The chain recombines TRBV5-1 with TRBJ1-2, with TRBD1 as a possible D gene (5 bases). V was shortened by 0 bases and J by 11 bases, with 17 bases between the two germline ends. The CDR3 length is 14 residues. Germline V gene lookup returns CDR1 SGHRS and CDR2 YFSETQ. This chain's CDR3 is CASSLAAAGREYTF. CDR3 bases: TGCGCCAGCAGCTTGGCGGCGGCAGGGAGGGAATACACCTTC.

The chain has TRBV12-3 or TRBV12-4 and TRBJ1-1; tentative D call: TRBD1 (5 bases). Trimming stripped 4 bases from V and 4 bases from J, with 13 bases between. The CDR3 consists of 14 residues. The CDR3 bases are TGTGCCAGCAGTTCAGGTCGGCAGGGCACTGAAGCTTTCTTT. Amino acid sequence: CASSSGRQGTEAFF.

V and J are TRBV19 and TRBJ1-3; D remains unclear. Germline lookup yields CDR1 LNHDA and CDR2 SQIVND (reference sequence). CDR3 length equals 13 residues. V shed 9 bases and J shed 5 bases, with 14 bases lying between them. The CDR3 sequence is CASYGRDRNTIYF. DNA for the CDR3: TGTGCCAGCTACGGACGGGATCGAAACACCATATATTTT.

This clonotype was seen ten or more times. The V call is TRBV3-1, the J call TRBJ2-7; D is perhaps TRBD1 (5 bases). V was clipped by 6 bases and J by 0 bases, with 15 bases between them. Looked up from germline, CDR1 is LGHDT and CDR2 is YNNKEL (reference sequence). CDR3 length: 15 residues. The CDR3 coding sequence is TGTGCCAGCAGGCAACAGGACATCAGCTCCTACGAGCAGTACTTC. Its translation: CASRQQDISSYEQYF.

At least ten counts were recorded for this clonotype. The rearrangement uses TRBV5-1 and TRBJ1-1; TRBD1 might be the D (5 bases). There are 13 residues in the CDR3. V was pared by 0 bases and J by 8 bases, with 11 bases between. The germline gives CDR1 SGHRS, CDR2 YFSETQ. CDR3 sequence reads: CASSLADSSEAFF. CDR3 DNA sequence: TGCGCCAGCAGCTTGGCCGACAGCTCAGAAGCTTTCTTT. The whole variable domain, filled in from reference TRBV5-1 and TRBJ1-1, reads KAGVTQTPRYLIKTRGQQVTLSCSPISGHRSVSWYQQTPGQGLQFLFEYFSETQRNKGNFPGRFSGRQFSNSRSEMNVSTLELGDSALYLCASSLADSSEAFFGQGTRLTVV.

At least ten counts were recorded for this clonotype. This chain uses TRBV19 with TRBJ1-5; D gene unclear. The CDR3 length is 14 residues. Trimming removed 7 bases from V and 7 bases from J, with 17 bases in between. Germline V CDR1 and CDR2: LNHDA, SQIVND (reference sequence). CDR3 coding DNA: TGTGCCAGTAATCGTGTGCAATTGGGACAGCCCCAGCATTTT. It yields the protein CASNRVQLGQPQHF.

The V gene is TRBV20-1, the J gene TRBJ2-1, with TRBD2 matching over 7 bases. The CDR3 runs to 15 residues. The germline V gene encodes CDR1 DFQATT and CDR2 SNEGSKA (reference sequence). The DNA for the CDR3 is TGCAGCCTCCTTTTAGCGGGCGAAGGCTACAATGAGCAGTTCTTC. This sequence encodes CSLLLAGEGYNEQFF.

The chain couples TRBV19 to TRBJ2-2; 13 positions agree with TRBD2. Germline V CDR1 and CDR2: LNHDA, SQIVND (reference sequence). The CDR3 contains 14 residues. Germline trimming cut 9 bases from V and 6 bases from J; bases unmatched to any gene: 4. DNA of the CDR3: TGTGCCAGCAGGACTAGCGGGGGTCCCGGGGAGCTGTTTTTT. Translating it yields CASRTSGGPGELFF. The entire variable domain, with the rest obtained from reference TRBV19 and TRBJ2-2, is as follows: DGGITQSPKYLFRKEGQNVTLSCEQNLNHDAMYWYRQDPGQGLRLIYYSQIVNDFQKGDIAEGYSVSREKKESFPLTVTSAQKNPTAFYLCASRTSGGPGELFFGEGSRLTVL.

A remark on this clonotype: This clone may be a read error of a much larger clone one base away. CDR3 region: CASCRQGTETQYF. For the CDR3, the DNA is TGCGCCAGCTGTAGACAGGGAACAGAGACGCAGTATTTT. The chain carries TRBV5-1 and TRBJ2-3; TRBD1 agrees at 7 bases. The CDR3 contains 13 residues. In germline, CDR1 is SGHRS, CDR2 YFSETQ.

The chain is built from TRBV10-3 and TRBJ2-1; TRBD1 or TRBD2 may be the D gene (6 bases each). The CDR3 is 15 residues long. The V gene's germline CDR1 is ENHRY and CDR2 SYGVKD. The V and J ends lost 6 bases and 4 bases respectively, with 16 bases between them. The CDR3 loop is CAISRGAGYYNEQFF. The CDR3 DNA reads TGTGCCATCAGCAGGGGAGCGGGTTATTACAATGAGCAGTTCTTC.

A note on this clonotype: Given the absence of the conserved phenylalanine or tryptophan at the CDR3 end, a read error is likely. The limits of the CDR3 on the DNA are not certain, so only TCRdb's listed CDR3 is given. The V and J genes are TRBV7-2 and TRBJ2-3; the D segment call TRBD2 is taken from the table without a DNA check. With termini counted, the CDR3 has 8 amino acids. Germline values: CDR1 SGHTA, CDR2 FQGNSA. This CDR3 is CASSTTSG.

This chain links TRBV2 with TRBJ1-6; TRBD1 aligns across 7 bases. The CDR3 is made up of 13 amino acids. Trimming at V came to 5 bases and at J to 10 bases, leaving 5 bases not matched to a gene. Looked up from germline, CDR1 is SNHLY and CDR2 is FYNNEI. The CDR3 sequence is CASSYQQGSPLHF. CDR3 sequence (DNA): TGTGCCAGCAGTTACCAACAGGGGTCACCCCTCCACTTT.

This clonotype was counted many times. This chain joins TRBV24-1 and TRBJ2-3; D unclear. The germline CDR1 and CDR2 sequences are KGHDR and SFDVKD. Between the trimmed V and J ends, which lost 3 bases and 2 bases, there was a span of 11 bases. The CDR3 has 15 amino acids. DNA of the CDR3: TGTGCCACCAGTGATATAGACCCGTTCACAGATACGCAGTATTTT. It is translated as CATSDIDPFTDTQYF.

The CDR3 DNA sequence: TGTGCCAGCAGTCTGGGTCCTGAGCAGTTCTTC. Translation: CASSLGPEQFF. The V and J genes are TRBV6-1 and TRBJ2-1; D gene ambiguous. V was pared by 5 bases and J by 9 bases, with 8 bases between. Germline assignment: CDR1 MNHNS and CDR2 SASEGT. The CDR3 extends over 11 amino acids.

This clonotype has just a few counts. The chain combines TRBV6-5 with TRBJ2-1, with no clear D. V lost 0 bases, J lost 11 bases, and 14 bases lay in between. The germline gives CDR1 MNHEY, CDR2 SVGAGI. The CDR3 covers 14 residues. In DNA, the CDR3 is TGTGCCAGCAGTTACTCAGGCTCCAGGAATAAGCAGTTCTTC. As protein: CASSYSGSRNKQFF.